These 9 T cell receptor beta chains came from one sample sequenced in a study of beta chain features in type 1 diabetes. Expressed TCRB transcripts were sequenced because the entire RNA isolate underwent reverse transcription. The data were produced by immunoSEQ multiplex PCR, yet TCRdb's version contains in-frame clones alone and is incomplete. The sample carries around 340,000 clones, 20% recorded once. The material sequenced was naive CD4+ T cells from blood. All receptors come from a woman aged 18-29 years in good health.

The CDR3 region is CASRTGTSGSIVETQYF. The CDR3 DNA is TGTGCCAGCAGGACCGGGACTAGCGGGAGTATCGTGGAGACCCAGTACTTC. The V call is TRBV5-4, the J call TRBJ2-5; 14 positions match TRBD2. This CDR3 spans 17 amino acids. CDR1 and CDR2 (germline): SGHNT, YYREEE (reference sequence). The J segment lost 5 bases and the V segment lost 5 bases, leaving 11 bases of the junction unmatched.

The V gene is TRBV11-2, the J gene TRBJ1-2, with 11 bases fitting TRBD1. The V gene's germline CDR1 is SGHAT and CDR2 FQNNGV. The V segment lost 5 bases and the J segment 8 bases; nucleotides outside the gene matches: 7. The CDR3 sequence is 14 residues long. CDR3 DNA sequence: TGTGCCAGCAGCACTGGACAGGGGGCGGACGGCTACACCTTC. Its translation: CASSTGQGADGYTF.

Written as DNA, the CDR3 is TGTGCCAGCAGTTACACGGCCGGGGTCAGCACAGATACGCAGTATTTT. Translation gives CASSYTAGVSTDTQYF. The rearrangement joins TRBV6-5 to TRBJ2-3, with a tentative D call TRBD2 (5 bases). Germline CDR1 MNHEY, CDR2 SVGAGI. Between the trimmed V and J ends, which lost 2 bases and 0 bases, there was a span of 12 bases. The CDR3 totals 16 residues.

This clone has a handful of counts. This chain joins TRBV14 and TRBJ2-7; D is unresolved. V dropped 4 bases and J dropped 4 bases, with 5 bases sitting between them. Germline CDR1 reads SGHDN; CDR2 reads FVKESK. The CDR3 totals 11 residues. This CDR3 reads CASSRAYEQYF. In DNA form, the CDR3 reads TGTGCCAGCAGCCGGGCTTACGAGCAGTACTTC.

V is TRBV9 and J is TRBJ1-2, with D perhaps TRBD1 (6 bases). V was shortened by 8 bases and J by 2 bases, with 13 bases between the two germline ends. CDR3 length: 13 amino acids. The V gene's germline CDR1 is SGDLS and CDR2 YYNGEE. CDR3 coding DNA: TGTGCCAGTAATCCGGGACACAACTATGGCTACACCTTC. It specifies CASNPGHNYGYTF.

The chain couples TRBV9 to TRBJ2-3, with 8 bases that match TRBD1. Germline V gives CDR1 SGDLS, CDR2 YYNGEE. The CDR3 contains 13 residues. The CDR3 region has the DNA TGTGCTACCGGACAGGGCGGCACAGATACGCAGTATTTT. This sequence encodes CATGQGGTDTQYF.

This rearrangement joins TRBV18 to TRBJ2-6, with D unclear. Germline values: CDR1 KGHSH, CDR2 LQKENI. Trimming shortened V by 0 bases and J by 4 bases, and 13 bases separated the two germline ends. The CDR3 sequence is 17 residues long. CDR3 sequence: CASSPPLGSAGANVLTF. CDR3 in DNA: TGTGCCAGCTCACCACCGTTGGGCTCAGCAGGGGCCAACGTCCTGACTTTC. The full variable domain, completed using reference TRBV18 and TRBJ2-6, is NAGVMQNPRHLVRRRGQEARLRCSPMKGHSHVYWYRQLPEEGLKFMVYLQKENIIDESGMPKERFSAEFPKEGPSILRIQQVVRGDSAAYFCASSPPLGSAGANVLTFGAGSRLTVL.

This chain connects TRBV29-1 to TRBJ2-2; 9 bases line up with TRBD1. The CDR3 loop spans 14 amino acids. CDR1 and CDR2 (germline): SQVTM, ANQGSEA. Trimming at V came to 7 bases and at J to 0 bases, leaving 3 bases not matched to a gene. The CDR3 here is CSATGGPNTGELFF. The CDR3 DNA reads as TGCAGCGCCACAGGGGGCCCGAACACCGGGGAGCTGTTTTTT.

The chain is built from TRBV5-1 and TRBJ2-5; perhaps TRBD2 as D (5 bases). This CDR3 has 16 residues. Germline CDR1 reads SGHRS; CDR2 reads YFSETQ. V lost 5 bases to trimming and J lost 6 bases, with 23 bases between them. This chain's CDR3 is CASSPQLGMTSKTQYF. CDR3 DNA sequence: TGCGCCAGCAGTCCTCAACTAGGGATGACCTCCAAGACCCAGTACTTC.